This passage covers 19 T cell receptor beta chains from one sample sequenced in a study of PD-1 blockade in mismatch repair-deficient tumors. Repertoires were generated with immunoSEQ multiplex PCR, while TCRdb's copy carries only in-frame clones and drops some. In the table there are 120,000 or so clones, 70% to 90% of which are singletons. The sequencing here drew on peripheral blood, taken 44 weeks after starting pembrolizumab. The receptors shown here come from an adult with mismatch repair-deficient cancer.

The V call is TRBV21-1, the J call TRBJ2-2; TRBD1 is taken as the D call from the table, unchecked against the DNA. TRBV21-1 is a documented pseudogene. This CDR3 region has 15 residues. CDR3 sequence: CASRMRQDGPGELFF. CDR3 in DNA: TGTGCCAGCAGGATGAGACAGGACGGGCCCGGGGAGCTGTTTTTT.

The chain is built from TRBV6-6 and TRBJ2-7, with 15 bases fitting TRBD2. This CDR3 is built from 16 residues. The junction had 7 bases not matched to a gene; V was cut back by 7 bases and J by 3 bases. Germline-derived CDR1 and CDR2 are MNHNY and SVGAGI (reference sequence). Here the CDR3 DNA reads TGTGCCAGCATGGGACTAGCGGGAGGTAGCGTCTACGAGCAGTACTTC. Translating it yields CASMGLAGGSVYEQYF.

The chain uses TRBV28 and TRBJ2-5, with D uncertain. Germline V lookup: CDR1 MDHEN, CDR2 SYDVKM. CDR3 size: 11 residues. Trimming removed 5 bases at V and 4 bases at J, with 5 bases between. As DNA, the CDR3 is TGTGCCAGCAGTCAACCAGAGACCCAGTACTTC. Protein sequence: CASSQPETQYF.

J is TRBJ2-1 and V is TRBV30; TRBD2 matches 14 bases. V lost 5 bases and J lost 8; bases outside the gene matches: 11. CDR3 length equals 16 residues. Looked up from germline, CDR1 is GTSNPN and CDR2 is SVGIG (reference sequence). The CDR3 spells CAWESGTSGSSDEQFF. Written as DNA, the CDR3 is TGTGCCTGGGAGAGCGGGACTAGCGGGAGTTCTGATGAGCAGTTCTTC.

V gene TRBV18 combines with J gene TRBJ2-5, with 9 bases that match TRBD1. The CDR3 runs to 15 residues. Losses at the gene ends were 4 bases for V and 5 bases for J; bases not matched to a gene: 8. Germline assignment: CDR1 KGHSH and CDR2 LQKENI. CDR3 bases: TGTGCCAGCTCACTGGGACAGGGCAACGGGGAGACCCAGTACTTC. It translates to CASSLGQGNGETQYF.

The chain combines TRBV11-3 with TRBJ2-7; D perhaps matches TRBD2 (5 bases). Germline CDR1 and CDR2: SGHNT and YENEEA. This CDR3 contains 14 residues. The ends were cut back, 2 bases at V and 2 bases at J, with 10 bases in the middle. This CDR3 is CASSLLDFPYEQYF. In DNA, the CDR3 is TGTGCCAGCAGCTTATTGGACTTCCCCTACGAGCAGTACTTC. The entire variable domain, with the rest obtained from reference TRBV11-3 and TRBJ2-7, is as follows: EAGVVQSPRYKIIEKKQPVAFWCNPISGHNTLYWYLQNLGQGPELLIRYENEEAVDDSQLPKDRFSAERLKGVDSTLKIQPAELGDSAVYLCASSLLDFPYEQYFGPGTRLTVT.

V and J are TRBV14 and TRBJ2-7, with D perhaps given as TRBD1 or TRBD2 (5 bases each). This CDR3 contains 16 residues. CDR1 SGHDN and CDR2 FVKESK come from the germline V gene. V lost 4 bases to trimming and J lost 7 bases, with 23 bases between them. CDR3 coding DNA: TGTGCCAGCAGCCCCCCCACGATGGGACGTCGGAGTGAGCAGTACTTC. It specifies CASSPPTMGRRSEQYF. The full variable domain, in which reference TRBV14 and TRBJ2-7 provide the parts outside the CDR3, is EAGVTQFPSHSVIEKGQTVTLRCDPISGHDNLYWYRRVMGKEIKFLLHFVKESKQDESGMPNNRFLAERTGGTYSTLKVQPAELEDSGVYFCASSPPTMGRRSEQYFGPGTRLTVT.

The rearrangement joins TRBV13 to TRBJ2-3; D perhaps matches TRBD1 (6 bases). The V and J ends lost 4 bases and 2 bases respectively, with 13 bases between them. This CDR3 has 15 residues. Germline V gene data show CDR1 as PRHDT and CDR2 as FYEKMQ (reference sequence). The CDR3 DNA sequence: TGTGCCAGCAGCTCCAGGGGTTTCCCCACAGATACGCAGTATTTT. Translating it yields CASSSRGFPTDTQYF.

This clone was recorded only once. The V and J genes are TRBV19 and TRBJ1-5; D perhaps matches TRBD1 (6 bases). V was pared by 6 bases and J by 1 base, with 10 bases between. The CDR3 is 14 amino acids. The germline V gene encodes CDR1 LNHDA and CDR2 SQIVND (reference sequence). CDR3 amino acids: CASRRGQSNQPQHF. CDR3 nucleotides: TGTGCCAGTAGAAGGGGACAAAGCAATCAGCCCCAGCATTTT.

The V and J genes are TRBV6-1 and TRBJ1-5; no clear D. V shed 8 bases and J shed 0 bases, with 2 bases lying between them. CDR1 is MNHNS, CDR2 SASEGT, per germline. The CDR3 runs 11 residues. The CDR3 is CASGSNQPQHF. DNA of the CDR3: TGTGCCAGCGGTAGCAATCAGCCCCAGCATTTT.

This rearrangement joins TRBV6-5 to TRBJ2-7; 7 bases fit TRBD1. CDR3 length: 15 residues. CDR1 MNHEY and CDR2 SVGAGI come from the germline V gene. Trimming took 3 bases from V and 4 from J; bases not matched to a gene: 9. CDR3 DNA: TGTGCCAGCAGTTATGGGCAGGGGGTTATGTACGAGCAGTACTTC. Translation gives CASSYGQGVMYEQYF.

V gene TRBV7-9 combines with J gene TRBJ2-1; D not resolved. This CDR3 spans 14 amino acids. V lost 8 bases and J 0 bases, leaving 11 bases between the germline ends. In germline, CDR1 is SEHNR, CDR2 FQNEAQ (reference sequence). CDR3 coding DNA: TGTGCCAGCGCTGGGCCCAGCTCCTACAATGAGCAGTTCTTC. Its translation: CASAGPSSYNEQFF.

The V and J genes are TRBV6-1 and TRBJ2-2; possible D gene TRBD1, 6 bases. Germline V lookup: CDR1 MNHNS, CDR2 SASEGT. This CDR3 is built from 14 residues. The V end lost 7 bases, the J end lost 3 bases, and 12 bases lay between the germline ends. The CDR3 DNA follows: TGTGCCAGCACCCCAAACAGGGACACCGGGGAGCTGTTTTTT. This gives the protein CASTPNRDTGELFF.

The rearrangement uses TRBV19 and TRBJ1-5; 7 bases are a match to TRBD1. V gave up 4 bases and J gave up 2 bases; unmatched junction bases: 14. This CDR3 spans 18 amino acids. Germline V gene lookup returns CDR1 LNHDA and CDR2 SQIVND (reference sequence). CDR3 sequence: CASSSRDSLTSGNQPQHF. The CDR3 nucleotides are TGTGCCAGTAGTAGCCGGGACAGTTTAACTAGCGGCAATCAGCCCCAGCATTTT.

The chain is built from TRBV30 and TRBJ2-2, with D uncertain. Looked up from germline, CDR1 is GTSNPN and CDR2 is SVGIG (reference sequence). CDR3 size: 12 residues. The V end lost 1 base, the J end lost 9 bases, and 9 bases lay between the germline ends. The CDR3 sequence is CAWSGTGRELFF. CDR3 DNA sequence: TGTGCCTGGAGTGGAACTGGGAGGGAGCTGTTTTTT. Using reference TRBV30 and TRBJ2-2 for the parts outside the CDR3, the full variable domain is SQTIHQWPATLVQPVGSPLSLECTVEGTSNPNLYWYRQAAGRGLQLLFYSVGIGQISSEVPQNLSASRPQDRQFILSSKKLLLSDSGFYLCAWSGTGRELFFGEGSRLTVL.

This chain links TRBV30 with TRBJ2-7, with D hard to call. CDR1 is GTSNPN, CDR2 SVGIG, per germline (reference sequence). The CDR3 consists of 12 residues. V dropped 0 bases and J dropped 4 bases, with 7 bases sitting between them. The CDR3, as DNA: TGTGCCTGGAGTGTGACGTCATACGAGCAGTACTTC. It codes for CAWSVTSYEQYF.

The chain employs TRBV5-1 and TRBJ2-1, with D perhaps matching TRBD2 (5 bases). CDR1 SGHRS and CDR2 YFSETQ come from the germline V gene. The CDR3 is 17 amino acids. Trimming removed 2 bases from V and 6 bases from J, with 21 bases in between. The CDR3 loop is CASSFFPYSEVFNEQFF. The CDR3 nucleotides read TGCGCCAGCAGCTTCTTCCCGTATAGCGAGGTGTTCAATGAGCAGTTCTTC.

The J gene is TRBJ2-7, the V gene TRBV6-1, with a weak D call TRBD2 (5 bases). Germline assignment: CDR1 MNHNS and CDR2 SASEGT. Trimming removed 7 bases from V and 2 bases from J, with 18 bases in between. The length of the CDR3 is 15 residues. This CDR3 is CASMVLWENAYEQYF. The DNA for the CDR3 is TGTGCCAGCATGGTCCTTTGGGAGAATGCCTACGAGCAGTACTTC.

The DNA of the CDR3 is TGTGCCAGCAGCTTAGAACAGGGCTATGGCTACACCTTC. Its protein product is CASSLEQGYGYTF. V usage is TRBV11-3 and J usage is TRBJ1-2; possible D gene TRBD1, 6 bases. V was cut by 0 bases and J by 4 bases, with 6 bases left in between. In germline, CDR1 is SGHNT, CDR2 YENEEA. The CDR3 is made up of 13 amino acids.